This T cell receptor beta chain was retrieved from a study of blood T cell repertoires in COVID-19. Per the original methods: Using reference gene primer amplification, nucleated cell counts were estimated. Here immunoSEQ multiplex PCR was the method, and the copy in TCRdb shows in-frame clones only, minus some. V and J calls and clone size are given by that table; D and trimming were obtained from the DNA. Seen here are approximately 220,000 clones, over 70% observed once, and the top ten hold about 7.4%. Germline V gives CDR1 SNHLY, CDR2 FYNNEI. This CDR3 spans 16 amino acids. The V and J ends lost 7 bases and 3 bases, in that order; junction bases with no gene match: 13.

The clonotype originates from a woman of 80 years or more with acute or convalescent COVID-19. The sample consisted of peripheral blood. The chain uses TRBV2 and TRBJ1-2; TRBD1 agrees at 8 bases. This CDR3 is CASMKGMTGADYGYTF. CDR3 in DNA: TGTGCCAGCATGAAGGGAATGACAGGGGCAGACTATGGCTACACCTTC.